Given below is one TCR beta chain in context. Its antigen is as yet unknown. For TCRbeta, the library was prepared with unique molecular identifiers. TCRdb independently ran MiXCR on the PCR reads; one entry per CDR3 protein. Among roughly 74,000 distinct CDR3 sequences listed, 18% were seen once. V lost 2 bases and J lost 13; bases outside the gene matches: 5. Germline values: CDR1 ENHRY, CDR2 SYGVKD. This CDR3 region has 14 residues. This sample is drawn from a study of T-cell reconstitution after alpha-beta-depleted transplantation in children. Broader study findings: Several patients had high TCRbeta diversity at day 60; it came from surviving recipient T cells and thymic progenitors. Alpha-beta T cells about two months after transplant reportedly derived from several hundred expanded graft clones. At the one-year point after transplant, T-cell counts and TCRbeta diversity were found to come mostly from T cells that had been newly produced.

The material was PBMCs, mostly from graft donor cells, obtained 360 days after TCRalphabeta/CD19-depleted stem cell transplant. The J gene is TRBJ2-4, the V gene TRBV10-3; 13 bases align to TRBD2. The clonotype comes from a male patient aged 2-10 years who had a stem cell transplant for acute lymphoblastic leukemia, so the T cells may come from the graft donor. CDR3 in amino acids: CAISERGTSGIQYF. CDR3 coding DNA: TGTGCCATCAGTGAGCGGGGGACTAGCGGGATCCAGTACTTC.